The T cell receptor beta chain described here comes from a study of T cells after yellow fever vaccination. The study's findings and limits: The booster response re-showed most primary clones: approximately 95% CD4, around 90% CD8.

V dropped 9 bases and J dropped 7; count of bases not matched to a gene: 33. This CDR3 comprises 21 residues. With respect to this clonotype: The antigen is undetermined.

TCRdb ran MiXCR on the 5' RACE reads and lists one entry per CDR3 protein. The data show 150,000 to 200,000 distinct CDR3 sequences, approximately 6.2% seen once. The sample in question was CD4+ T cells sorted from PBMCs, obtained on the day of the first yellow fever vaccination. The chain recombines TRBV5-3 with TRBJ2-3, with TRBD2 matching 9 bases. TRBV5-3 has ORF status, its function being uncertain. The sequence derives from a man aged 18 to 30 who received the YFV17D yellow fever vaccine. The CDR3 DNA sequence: TGTGCCATGAGCTCCGAAACAGTCTGCCGGCGGGGGGGCCTCGTATCAAATACGCAGTATTTT. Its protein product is CAMSSETVCRRGGLVSNTQYF.